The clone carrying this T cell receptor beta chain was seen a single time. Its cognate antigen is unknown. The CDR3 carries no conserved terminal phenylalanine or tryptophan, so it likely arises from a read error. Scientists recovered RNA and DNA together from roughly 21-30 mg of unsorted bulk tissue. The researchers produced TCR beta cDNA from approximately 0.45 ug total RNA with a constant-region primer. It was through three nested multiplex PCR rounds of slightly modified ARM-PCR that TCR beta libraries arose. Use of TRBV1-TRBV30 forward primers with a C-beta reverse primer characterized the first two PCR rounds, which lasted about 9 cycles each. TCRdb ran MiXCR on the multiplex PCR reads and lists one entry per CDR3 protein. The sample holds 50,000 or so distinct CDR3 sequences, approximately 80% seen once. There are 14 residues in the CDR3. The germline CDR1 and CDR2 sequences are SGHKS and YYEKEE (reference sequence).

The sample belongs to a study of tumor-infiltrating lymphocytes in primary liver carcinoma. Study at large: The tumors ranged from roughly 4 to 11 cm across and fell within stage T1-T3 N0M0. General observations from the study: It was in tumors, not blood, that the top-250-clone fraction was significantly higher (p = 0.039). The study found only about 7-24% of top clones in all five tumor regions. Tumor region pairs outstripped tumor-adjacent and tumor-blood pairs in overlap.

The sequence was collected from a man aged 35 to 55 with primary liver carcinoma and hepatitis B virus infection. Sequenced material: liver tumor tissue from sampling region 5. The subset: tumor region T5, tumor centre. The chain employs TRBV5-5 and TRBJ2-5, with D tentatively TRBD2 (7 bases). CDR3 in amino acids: CASTWGGRGETQYL. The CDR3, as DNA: TGTGCTAGCACCTGGGGGGGGCGCGGAGAGACCCAGTACCTC.